A selection of T cell receptor beta chains follows, all from one sample in a study of PD-1 blockade in classical Hodgkin lymphoma. Sequencing used immunoSEQ multiplex PCR; TCRdb keeps in-frame clones, though not all of them. Among around 19,000 clones, roughly 90% were seen once, and the ten largest hold around 12%. Specimen: peripheral blood mononuclear cells (PBMCs), collected before the second cycle of nivolumab. The receptor source for this set is a human donor with classical Hodgkin lymphoma. CDR3s include the opening cysteine and the closing phenylalanine or tryptophan. Each record gives: CDR3 length, J gene, V gene, CDR3 protein.

>17|TRBJ2-2|TRBV7-3
CASSLNSGEANTGELFF
>15|TRBJ1-4|TRBV5-1
CASSLTGGKSEKLFF
>15|TRBJ1-6|TRBV5-1
CASSLTGLQNSPLHF
>13|TRBJ2-5|TRBV7-9
CASSFSGGETQYF
>15|TRBJ1-1|TRBV5-1
CASSLAVTANTEAFF
>11|TRBJ1-1|TRBV2
CATTLGVEAFF
>14|TRBJ1-4|TRBV2
CASSFDRGGEKLFF
>16|TRBJ2-2|TRBV19
CASRHTGVANTGELFF
>14|TRBJ2-5|TRBV13
CASSSRGSQETQYF
>15|TRBJ1-5|TRBV5-1
CASSFRGGENQPQHF
>14|TRBJ1-1|TRBV4-2
CASSPLGGNTEAFF
>14|TRBJ2-4|TRBV7-3
CASSLTGQGNIQYF
>13|TRBJ2-3|TRBV5-1
CASSLAGVDTQYF
>12|TRBJ1-2|TRBV7-9
CASSLGGYGYTF
>15|TRBJ1-2|TRBV6-6
CASKGGAEKSYGYTF
>14|TRBJ2-1|TRBV29-1
CSVSLAGLLNEQFF
>14|TRBJ2-5|TRBV7-7
CASSGAGTQETQYF
>14|TRBJ1-2|TRBV7-9
CASSLGDTNYGYTF
>16|TRBJ2-7|TRBV10-3
CAISESSGDYSYEQYF
>10|TRBJ1-1|TRBV29-1
CSVEASEAFF
>14|TRBJ1-4|TRBV7-9
CASSFRQGSEKLFF
>15|TRBJ2-3|TRBV5-1
CASSWGGLAADTQYF
>15|TRBJ2-3|TRBV9
CASSPVPQGTDTQYF
>16|TRBJ2-7|TRBV9
CASSVGVAGYTYEQYF
>14|TRBJ2-7|TRBV11-2
CASSLDLGNLEQYF
>16|TRBJ1-4|TRBV5-1
CASSLNVQGTNEKLFF
>16|TRBJ2-2|TRBV4-1
CASSPMGQPNTGELFF
>16|TRBJ2-3|TRBV21-1
CASSNGQVAFTDTQYF
>15|TRBJ2-7|TRBV5-4
CASSPVAGGTYEQYF